This T cell receptor (beta chain) appears in the sequencing data of a study of HIV-infected children after antiretroviral therapy interruption. For the study at large: Continuous-treatment children had median age roughly 8 years, interruption over 9 years.

Unique molecular identifiers were included in an RNA-based 3' RACE TCR library. Using its own MiXCR run on the 3' RACE reads, TCRdb lists one record per CDR3 protein. This sample has about 89,000 distinct CDR3 sequences; about 6.3% occur once, and the top ten carry approximately 1.2%. The germline V gene has CDR1 SGHRS and CDR2 YFSETQ. Trimming stripped 8 bases from V and 1 base from J, with 11 bases between. The CDR3 is made up of 13 amino acids. The treatment: PENTA 11 planned treatment interruption arm or continuous ART arm. This clonotype appeared many times. Its antigen is unknown. Study findings and constraints: By the end of treatment interruption, naive CD4+ clonality (Gini) increased.

The material was CD45RA+ CD4+ T cells from PBMCs, pooled from several time points, obtained from a donor given antiretroviral therapy, either interrupted or continuous. The subset: naive CD4+ CD45RA+ CD45RO- T cells. The chain couples TRBV5-1 to TRBJ2-3; D might be TRBD2 (5 bases). The source of this sequence is a pool of human donors with HIV. CDR3 sequence reads: CASRYGGTDTQYF. The DNA for the CDR3 is TGCGCCAGTCGATACGGGGGCACAGATACGCAGTATTTT.